One and the same sample provided the 4 T cell receptor beta chains below, sequenced in a study of technical replicates of blood from a few donors. Measured with immunoSEQ multiplex PCR; TCRdb has only the in-frame clones, and not every one. This table holds roughly 79,000 clones, around four fifths found once. Sequencing input: PBMCs. The receptors were gathered from a human donor in good health. Some clones in this sample may be carry-over from other donors' samples.

The DNA of the CDR3 is TGTGCCAGCAGTTCTTTGGACATCAATAGCAATCAGCCCCAGCATTTT. Its translation: CASSSLDINSNQPQHF. This chain connects TRBV28 to TRBJ1-5, with D tentatively TRBD1 (5 bases). V was cut by 4 bases and J by 0 bases, with 13 bases left in between. Germline V gene sequence: CDR1 MDHEN, CDR2 SYDVKM. The CDR3 is 16 residues long.

The sample holds many counts of this clone. The J gene is TRBJ1-2, the V gene TRBV19; D unresolved. CDR3 length equals 14 residues. Germline loops: CDR1 LNHDA, CDR2 SQIVND (reference sequence). V gave up 3 bases and J gave up 6 bases, with 14 bases separating them. DNA for the CDR3: TGTGCCAGTAGTATCCAAACCGGGAATCATGGCTACACCTTC. Amino acid sequence: CASSIQTGNHGYTF.

The V call is TRBV7-9, the J call TRBJ1-6; a weak D match, TRBD1 (6 bases). CDR1 is SEHNR, CDR2 FQNEAQ, per germline (reference sequence). This CDR3 contains 17 residues. Trimming left V 7 bases short and J 0 bases short, with 16 bases between. The CDR3 nucleotides are TGTGCCAGCAACTTGCGGACAGAGAGCTCCTATAATTCACCCCTCCACTTT. Translation: CASNLRTESSYNSPLHF.

The chain has TRBV7-2 and TRBJ2-7, with 8 bases aligning to TRBD1. With V trimmed by 1 base and J by 4 bases, 9 bases remained unmatched. CDR3 size: 16 residues. Germline V gene sequence: CDR1 SGHTA, CDR2 FQGNSA. This chain's CDR3 is CASSLGGDRYQYEQYF. Here the CDR3 DNA reads TGTGCCAGCAGCTTAGGGGGGGACAGGTATCAATACGAGCAGTACTTC.